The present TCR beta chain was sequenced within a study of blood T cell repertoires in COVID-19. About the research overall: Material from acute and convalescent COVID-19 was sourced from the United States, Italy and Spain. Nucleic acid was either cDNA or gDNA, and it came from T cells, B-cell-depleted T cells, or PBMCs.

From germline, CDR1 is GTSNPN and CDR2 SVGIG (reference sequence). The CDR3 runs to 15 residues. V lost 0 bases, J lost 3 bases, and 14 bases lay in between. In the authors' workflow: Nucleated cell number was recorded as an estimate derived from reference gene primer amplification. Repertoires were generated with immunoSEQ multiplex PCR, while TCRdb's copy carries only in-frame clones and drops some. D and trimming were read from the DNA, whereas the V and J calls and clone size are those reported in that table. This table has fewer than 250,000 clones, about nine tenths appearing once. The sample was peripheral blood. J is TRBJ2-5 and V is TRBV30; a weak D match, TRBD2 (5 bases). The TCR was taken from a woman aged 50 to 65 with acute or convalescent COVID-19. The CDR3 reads CAWSVVEGWKETQYF. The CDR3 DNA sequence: TGTGCCTGGAGTGTTGTAGAGGGATGGAAAGAGACCCAGTACTTC.